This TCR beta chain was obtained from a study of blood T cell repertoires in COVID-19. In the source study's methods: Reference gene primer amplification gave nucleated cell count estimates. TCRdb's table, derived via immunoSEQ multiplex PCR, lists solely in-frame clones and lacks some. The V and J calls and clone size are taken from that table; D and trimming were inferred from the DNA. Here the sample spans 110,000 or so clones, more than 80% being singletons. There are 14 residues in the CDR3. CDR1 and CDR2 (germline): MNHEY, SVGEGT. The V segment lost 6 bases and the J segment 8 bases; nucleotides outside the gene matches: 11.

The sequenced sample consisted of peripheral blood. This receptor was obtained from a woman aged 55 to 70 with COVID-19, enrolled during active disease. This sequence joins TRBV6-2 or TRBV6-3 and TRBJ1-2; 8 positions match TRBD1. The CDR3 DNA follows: TGTGCCAGCAGCCACACCTCAGGGGGCGCAGGCTACACCTTC. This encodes CASSHTSGGAGYTF.